These 20 T cell receptor beta chains were all obtained from the same sample, sequenced in a study of blood T cells in healthy people across ages (dated by TCRdb to about 2015). Library prep was done by 5' RACE. Sequenced on an Illumina HiSeq 2500. A second roughly 6 to 11 cycle PCR used a sample-barcoded 5' primer and a J-beta primer mix. TCRdb redid the processing of the public reads, applying fastp at Q25 and MiXCR, and retained in-frame beta chains. Every distinct CDR3 protein forms one entry, paired with its most common genes and DNA. The table for this sample lists some 1.5 million distinct CDR3 sequences; roughly 27% of them were counted only once. About 7.7% of the sample is in the top ten clones. Sequences were obtained from blood. The source of these receptors is a woman aged 30 to 39 in good health.

The V and J genes are TRBV12-3 or TRBV12-4 and TRBJ1-4; D is undetermined. CDR3 length: 14 amino acids. Trimming left V 10 bases short and J 1 base short, with 13 bases between. The CDR3 protein is CATGRVGTNEKLFF. CDR3 sequence (DNA): TGTGCCACCGGACGGGTGGGAACTAATGAAAAACTGTTTTTT.

There are many counts of this clonotype. The chain combines TRBV7-6 with TRBJ2-7, with D perhaps matching TRBD1 or TRBD2 (5 bases each). V was trimmed by 2 bases and J by 5 bases, leaving 13 bases between them. This CDR3 has 14 amino acids. Germline loops: CDR1 SGHVS, CDR2 FNYEAQ. The CDR3 DNA is TGTGCCAGCAGCTTACTCGGGACGAGTGACGAGCAGTACTTC. This gives the protein CASSLLGTSDEQYF.

This clonotype has just a few counts. This chain joins TRBV5-1 and TRBJ1-2, with unresolved D. V lost 0 bases, J lost 8 bases, and 11 bases lay in between. From germline, CDR1 is SGHRS and CDR2 YFSETQ. The CDR3 contains 13 residues. As DNA, the CDR3 is TGCGCCAGCAGCTTGGACGCGGTGGACGGCTACACCTTC. The encoded protein is CASSLDAVDGYTF.

In its sample, this clonotype was seen a few times. The chain uses TRBV20-1 and TRBJ1-2, with TRBD1 matching over 7 bases. V was pared by 6 bases and J by 3 bases, with 13 bases of the junction left unmatched. The CDR3 runs 15 residues. Germline CDR1 is DFQATT and CDR2 is SNEGSKA (reference sequence). CDR3 protein: CSAPGFATGDYGYTF. DNA of the CDR3: TGCAGTGCCCCGGGGTTTGCCACAGGGGACTATGGCTACACCTTC.

This chain uses TRBV7-2 with TRBJ2-1; D is unclear. V shed 5 bases and J shed 3 bases, with 8 bases lying between them. Germline V gives CDR1 SGHTA, CDR2 FQGNSA. This CDR3 is 13 amino acids long. The CDR3 sequence is CASSPIDYNEQFF. The DNA for the CDR3 is TGTGCCAGCAGCCCGATAGACTACAATGAGCAGTTCTTC.

J is TRBJ2-1 and V is TRBV16, with a weak D call TRBD1 (6 bases). Between the trimmed V and J ends, which lost 7 bases and 0 bases, there was a span of 16 bases. This CDR3 is 16 amino acids long. Germline CDR1 reads KGHSY; CDR2 reads FQNENV. In DNA form, the CDR3 reads TGTGCCAGCAACCCCAGGACAGATAACTCCTACAATGAGCAGTTCTTC. Its translation: CASNPRTDNSYNEQFF.

For this clonotype: The junction departs from the called germline gene at one end, perhaps through a read error. The chain employs TRBV14 and TRBJ2-1; D perhaps matches TRBD2 (6 bases). The CDR3 is made up of 12 amino acids. The germline V gene encodes CDR1 SGHDN and CDR2 FVKESK. The CDR3 protein is CAGSQGTNEQFF. CDR3 nucleotides: TGTGCCGGCAGCCAAGGGACTAATGAGCAGTTCTTC.

A word on this clonotype: This may arise from a read error, as a much more abundant clone is one base away. The rearrangement links TRBV9 to TRBJ2-1; tentative D call: TRBD1 (5 bases). Germline CDR1 reads SGDLS; CDR2 reads YYNGEE. The CDR3 covers 15 residues. The DNA of the CDR3 is TGTGCCAGCGGCGTTGGACAAAGTAACAACAATGAGCAGTTCTTC. Its protein product is CASGVGQSNNNEQFF.

To note about this clonotype: Sequence at one end of the junction differs from germline and may be a read error. V gene TRBV28 combines with J gene TRBJ2-6; weak D call: TRBD1 (5 bases). This CDR3 spans 13 amino acids. In germline, CDR1 is MDHEN, CDR2 SYDVKM. Here the CDR3 reads CASSASGANVRTF. CDR3 coding DNA: TGTGCCAGCAGCGCTTCTGGGGCCAACGTCCGGACTTTC.

The gene calls are TRBV27 and TRBJ2-7, with 7 bases that match TRBD1. The CDR3 consists of 15 residues. The ends lost 5 bases at V and 2 bases at J; junction bases unmatched: 9. The germline gives CDR1 MNHEY, CDR2 SMNVEV (reference sequence). The CDR3 DNA reads TGTGCCAGCAGTCCACGACAGGGCGACCCCTACGAGCAGTACTTC. Its protein is CASSPRQGDPYEQYF.

V usage is TRBV28 and J usage is TRBJ2-4; 7 positions agree with TRBD1. The germline gives CDR1 MDHEN, CDR2 SYDVKM. Trimming at V came to 5 bases and at J to 6 bases, leaving 16 bases not matched to a gene. This CDR3 is built from 17 residues. The CDR3 bases are TGTGCCAGCAGTCAGACACGGGGCAGGGGGAAGGGAAACATTCAGTACTTC. Its translation is CASSQTRGRGKGNIQYF.

The V call is TRBV18, the J call TRBJ1-4; D might be TRBD1 (5 bases). Trimming removed 10 bases at V and 4 bases at J, with 13 bases between. The CDR3 has 13 amino acids. Germline V gives CDR1 KGHSH, CDR2 LQKENI. The CDR3 nucleotides read TGTGCCACCGGGGCAGGTCTTAATGAAAAACTGTTTTTT. This gives the protein CATGAGLNEKLFF.

This clonotype appeared a few times. The chain links TRBV20-1 to TRBJ1-5; D is uncertain. The length of the CDR3 is 14 residues. Germline loops: CDR1 DFQATT, CDR2 SNEGSKA (reference sequence). The V gene lost 0 bases and the J gene lost 4 bases, with 10 bases spanning the gap. The CDR3 loop is CSARDTLSNQPQHF. The CDR3 coding sequence is TGCAGTGCTAGAGATACGTTGTCTAATCAGCCCCAGCATTTT.

This clonotype was seen only a few times. The chain joins TRBV7-9 to TRBJ2-3; 7 bases line up with TRBD2. V was pared by 1 base and J by 2 bases, with 6 bases of the junction left unmatched. The CDR3 length is 16 residues. CDR1 is SEHNR, CDR2 FQNEAQ, per germline (reference sequence). The CDR3 DNA reads as TGTGCCAGCAGCTTAGTGTCGGGGGGAAACACAGATACGCAGTATTTT. As protein: CASSLVSGGNTDTQYF.

Of note for this clonotype: This may be a read error, as it is one base from a much larger clone. The chain recombines TRBV5-1 with TRBJ2-4; no clear D. Trimming cost V 0 bases and J 15 bases, with 16 bases left between them. The CDR3 spans 13 residues. The germline V gene has CDR1 SGHRS and CDR2 YFSETQ. This CDR3 reads CASSLERPYERYF. CDR3 bases: TGCGCCAGCAGCTTGGAGAGACCTTACGAGCGGTACTTC.

Ten or more counts support this clonotype. V usage is TRBV28 and J usage is TRBJ2-7, with 9 bases aligning to TRBD1. Germline trimming cut 5 bases from V and 2 bases from J; bases unmatched to any gene: 13. Germline V gene data show CDR1 as MDHEN and CDR2 as SYDVKM. The CDR3 contains 17 residues. The DNA of the CDR3 is TGTGCCAGCAGTCTAAATGGTTGGACAGGGGACCCCTACGAGCAGTACTTC. Translating gives CASSLNGWTGDPYEQYF.

This sequence joins TRBV9 and TRBJ2-1; D not resolved. The CDR3 extends over 12 amino acids. The germline V and J ends were trimmed by 3 bases and 8 bases, with 9 bases remaining between them. The V gene's germline CDR1 is SGDLS and CDR2 YYNGEE. For the CDR3, the DNA is TGTGCCAGCAGCGCAGCAGATTATGAGCAGTTCTTC. Its protein is CASSAADYEQFF.

The V and J genes are TRBV29-1 and TRBJ1-2, with a tentative D call TRBD1 (5 bases). Germline lookup yields CDR1 SQVTM and CDR2 ANQGSEA. Trimming stripped 7 bases from V and 4 bases from J, with 13 bases between. CDR3 length: 12 residues. CDR3 sequence: CSGGGAPYGYTF. The CDR3 nucleotides read TGCAGCGGTGGAGGGGCCCCCTATGGCTACACCTTC.

The chain couples TRBV11-2 to TRBJ2-7, with 10 bases aligning to TRBD2. Germline values: CDR1 SGHAT, CDR2 FQNNGV. V lost 4 bases and J lost 6; bases outside the gene matches: 6. The CDR3 runs 14 residues. Here the CDR3 reads CASSSLIAGGEQYF. The CDR3 nucleotides are TGTGCCAGCAGCTCGCTTATAGCGGGAGGCGAGCAGTACTTC.

This clonotype was found a few times. This chain connects TRBV7-9 to TRBJ2-5; a weak D match, TRBD1 (6 bases). CDR3 length equals 14 residues. V was pared by 4 bases and J by 2 bases, with 11 bases between. Germline values: CDR1 SEHNR, CDR2 FQNEAQ (reference sequence). For the CDR3, the DNA is TGTGCCAGCAGCTCGAACAGGGTTCAAGAGACCCAGTACTTC. The encoded protein is CASSSNRVQETQYF.